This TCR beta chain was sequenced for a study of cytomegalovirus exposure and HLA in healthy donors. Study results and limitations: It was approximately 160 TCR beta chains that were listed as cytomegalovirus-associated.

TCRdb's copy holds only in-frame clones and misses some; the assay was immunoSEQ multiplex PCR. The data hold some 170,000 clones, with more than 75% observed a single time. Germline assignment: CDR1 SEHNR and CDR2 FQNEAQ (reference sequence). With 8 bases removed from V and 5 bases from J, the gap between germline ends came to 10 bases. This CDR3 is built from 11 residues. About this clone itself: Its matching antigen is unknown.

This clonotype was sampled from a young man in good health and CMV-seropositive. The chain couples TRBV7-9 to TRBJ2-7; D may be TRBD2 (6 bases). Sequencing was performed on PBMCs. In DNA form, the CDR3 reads TGTGCCAGCTTAGGAGGGCACGAGCAGTACTTC. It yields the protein CASLGGHEQYF. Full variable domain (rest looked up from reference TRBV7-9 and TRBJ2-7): DTGVSQNPRHKITKRGQNVTFRCDPISEHNRLYWYRQTLGQGPEFLTYFQNEAQLEKSRLLSDRFSAERPKGSFSTLEIQRTEQGDSAMYLCASLGGHEQYFGPGTRLTVT.